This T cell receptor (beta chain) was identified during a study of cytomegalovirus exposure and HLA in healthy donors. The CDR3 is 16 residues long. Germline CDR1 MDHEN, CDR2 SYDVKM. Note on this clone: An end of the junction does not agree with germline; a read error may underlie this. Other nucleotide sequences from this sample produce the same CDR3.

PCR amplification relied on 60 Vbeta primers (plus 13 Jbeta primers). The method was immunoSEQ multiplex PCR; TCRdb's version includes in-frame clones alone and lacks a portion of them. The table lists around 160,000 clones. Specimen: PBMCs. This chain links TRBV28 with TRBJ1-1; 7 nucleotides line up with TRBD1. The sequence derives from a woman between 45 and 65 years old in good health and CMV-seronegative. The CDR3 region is CASSLSAGGTNTEAFF. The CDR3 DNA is TGTGCCAGCAGTTTATCTGCAGGGGGAACGAACACTGAGGCTTTCTTT.